One and the same sample provided the 18 T cell receptor beta chains below, sequenced in a study of neurological immune-mediated disorders. The time point is: technical triplicate 3. TCRdb re-derived calls from the 5' RACE reads in MiXCR, one entry per CDR3 protein. The repertoire has some 30,000 distinct CDR3 sequences, about 16% of them found once; the top ten carry about 4.9%. Material: CD4+ T cells from blood. These receptors were collected from a female donor with HTLV-1-associated myelopathy (HAM/TSP).

The chain employs TRBV14 and TRBJ1-6; D remains ambiguous. V was trimmed by 0 bases and J by 7 bases, leaving 7 bases between them. Germline CDR1 reads SGHDN; CDR2 reads FVKESK. The CDR3 extends over 14 amino acids. The CDR3 DNA is TGTGCCAGCAGCCAAGAACACCTAAATTCACCCCTCCACTTT. It translates to CASSQEHLNSPLHF.

This clonotype was recorded many times. The V call is TRBV20-1, the J call TRBJ1-6, with D possibly matching TRBD1 (6 bases). The CDR3 totals 16 residues. Germline lookup yields CDR1 DFQATT and CDR2 SNEGSKA (reference sequence). Trimming cost V 2 bases and J 8 bases, with 19 bases left between them. CDR3 sequence (DNA): TGCAGTGCTAGACACCTTGAGGGGGAGGTGTATTCACCCCTCCACTTT. Translated, it gives CSARHLEGEVYSPLHF.

This clonotype was found many times. The rearrangement joins TRBV11-3 to TRBJ1-5; the D gene is possibly TRBD1 (5 bases). Germline V lookup: CDR1 SGHNT, CDR2 YENEEA. Deletions cut 5 bases from V and 0 bases from J, with 5 bases between. The CDR3 is made up of 13 amino acids. CDR3 in DNA: TGTGCCAGCAGCGACAGTAGCAATCAGCCCCAGCATTTT. It specifies CASSDSSNQPQHF.

The V call is TRBV20-1, the J call TRBJ2-3, with D hard to call. From germline, CDR1 is DFQATT and CDR2 SNEGSKA (reference sequence). Trimming shortened V by 4 bases and J by 6 bases, and 8 bases separated the two germline ends. The CDR3 runs to 11 residues. The CDR3 nucleotides are TGCAGTGCTAAAAGTACCGATACGCAGTATTTT. Translated: CSAKSTDTQYF.

This clonotype has at least ten counts. The chain uses TRBV11-1 and TRBJ2-1; TRBD2 aligns across 10 bases. The CDR3 length is 18 residues. J gave up 3 bases and V 5 bases, and 13 bases lay outside the gene matches. Germline V CDR1 and CDR2: SGHAT, FQDESV (reference sequence). In DNA form, the CDR3 reads TGTGCCAGCAGCCATCCGCAGGAGGGGACTAGCGACTACAATGAGCAGTTCTTC. Its translation: CASSHPQEGTSDYNEQFF.

The table lists this clonotype with many counts. The chain employs TRBV2 and TRBJ2-1, with 9 bases aligning to TRBD1. This CDR3 is 14 amino acids long. The junction had 7 bases not matched to a gene; V was cut back by 7 bases and J by 6 bases. Germline V CDR1 and CDR2: SNHLY, FYNNEI. The CDR3 is CASTRDRDSNEQFF. The CDR3 DNA reads TGTGCCAGCACCCGGGACAGGGATTCCAATGAGCAGTTCTTC.

About this clonotype itself: An end of the junction differs from the germline gene, which may be a read error. This rearrangement joins TRBV29-1 to TRBJ2-3; no clear D gene. The CDR3 consists of 12 residues. The germline V gene encodes CDR1 SQVTM and CDR2 ANQGSEA. The CDR3 sequence is CGVRTGTYTQYF. CDR3 bases: TGCGGCGTCCGGACGGGCACATATACGCAGTATTTT.

In its sample, this clonotype was seen many times. This chain links TRBV29-1 with TRBJ2-2, with D possibly being TRBD1 (6 bases). The CDR3 is 13 residues long. Trimming pared 4 bases from V and 3 bases from J, leaving 9 bases between. The germline V gene has CDR1 SQVTM and CDR2 ANQGSEA. This CDR3 reads CSVGGPHTGELFF. CDR3 coding DNA: TGCAGCGTTGGGGGGCCTCACACCGGGGAGCTGTTTTTT.

This clonotype was detected many times. This chain uses TRBV7-9 with TRBJ2-7, with 14 nucleotides matching TRBD2. V lost 5 bases and J lost 5; bases outside the gene matches: 8. The germline gives CDR1 SEHNR, CDR2 FQNEAQ (reference sequence). The CDR3 has 16 amino acids. CDR3 nucleotide sequence: TGTGCCAGCAGCCGTACCGGGACTAGCGGGAGCAACGAGCAGTACTTC. Translating gives CASSRTGTSGSNEQYF. The full variable domain, in which reference TRBV7-9 and TRBJ2-7 provide the parts outside the CDR3, is DTGVSQNPRHKITKRGQNVTFRCDPISEHNRLYWYRQTLGQGPEFLTYFQNEAQLEKSRLLSDRFSAERPKGSFSTLEIQRTEQGDSAMYLCASSRTGTSGSNEQYFGPGTRLTVT.

Many counts were recorded for this clonotype. The chain combines TRBV10-3 with TRBJ2-7; no definite D call. Trimming removed 4 bases from V and 0 bases from J, with 13 bases in between. Germline V gene lookup returns CDR1 ENHRY and CDR2 SYGVKD. The CDR3 has 15 residues. CDR3 DNA sequence: TGTGCCATCAGTGTCGGCAGGTCCCTCTCCTACGAGCAGTACTTC. This gives the protein CAISVGRSLSYEQYF.

At least ten counts were recorded for this clonotype. J is TRBJ2-7 and V is TRBV6-5; 7 bases align to TRBD1. V dropped 6 bases and J dropped 6; count of bases not matched to a gene: 11. This CDR3 spans 14 amino acids. The germline V gene encodes CDR1 MNHEY and CDR2 SVGAGI. CDR3 coding DNA: TGTGCCAGCAGCGCTGCAGGGGGTAAGGTCGAGCAGTACTTC. It codes for CASSAAGGKVEQYF.

In its sample, this clonotype was seen many times. The chain links TRBV20-1 to TRBJ2-3; TRBD2 agrees at 11 bases. The CDR3 spans 18 residues. CDR1 is DFQATT, CDR2 SNEGSKA, per germline (reference sequence). V trimming: 3 bases; J trimming: 3 bases; junction bases outside the gene matches: 14. The CDR3 loop is CSARGQTSGATTTDTQYF. The CDR3 DNA follows: TGCAGTGCTAGGGGACAGACTAGCGGGGCAACGACTACAGATACGCAGTATTTT.

This clonotype was observed many times. The chain carries TRBV7-2 and TRBJ2-3; unclear D gene. This CDR3 comprises 13 residues. The V and J ends lost 3 bases and 4 bases respectively, with 8 bases between them. The V gene's germline CDR1 is SGHTA and CDR2 FQGNSA. The CDR3 loop reads CASSFPGADTQYF. The DNA of the CDR3 is TGTGCCAGCAGCTTTCCGGGTGCAGATACGCAGTATTTT.

This clonotype has ten or more counts. The chain is built from TRBV9 and TRBJ2-2; D call uncertain. This CDR3 is 13 amino acids long. Per germline, CDR1 SGDLS and CDR2 YYNGEE. V was clipped by 2 bases and J by 4 bases, with 6 bases between them. This CDR3 is CASSVQSTGELFF. The CDR3 nucleotides are TGTGCCAGCAGCGTCCAAAGCACCGGGGAGCTGTTTTTT.

J is TRBJ1-1 and V is TRBV5-4; D is unresolved. Trimming removed 5 bases from V and 1 base from J, with 18 bases in between. Germline loops: CDR1 SGHNT, CDR2 YYREEE (reference sequence). The CDR3 is 16 amino acids. The CDR3: CASRAWTVSRNTEAFF. In DNA form, the CDR3 reads TGTGCCAGCAGAGCTTGGACGGTATCGAGGAACACTGAAGCTTTCTTT.

This clonotype showed up many times. The V and J genes are TRBV5-8 and TRBJ2-1; tentative D call: TRBD1 (5 bases). Germline V gene sequence: CDR1 SGHTS, CDR2 YDEGEE. Between the trimmed V and J ends, which lost 2 bases and 10 bases, there was a span of 13 bases. This CDR3 spans 13 amino acids. The CDR3 nucleotides read TGTGCCAGCAGCTTCCAGCAGGGCGGAGAGCAGTTCTTC. The encoded protein is CASSFQQGGEQFF. Full variable domain (missing parts from reference TRBV5-8 and TRBJ2-1): EAGVTQSPTHLIKTRGQQATLRCSPISGHTSVYWYQQALGLGLQFLLWYDEGEERNRGNFPPRFSGRQFPNYSSELNVNALELEDSALYLCASSFQQGGEQFFGPGTRLTVL.

This clonotype was seen many times. This chain connects TRBV29-1 to TRBJ1-4; 11 bases are shared with TRBD1. Trimming took 6 bases from V and 16 from J; bases not matched to a gene: 13. Germline V gene data show CDR1 as SQVTM and CDR2 as ANQGSEA. This CDR3 has 13 residues. CDR3 sequence reads: CSVSGTGGEGRFF. Here the CDR3 DNA reads TGCAGCGTATCCGGGACAGGGGGGGAGGGAAGGTTTTTT.

This clonotype was found many times. The rearrangement joins TRBV18 to TRBJ1-1; 7 bases are a match to TRBD1. The CDR3 has 16 residues. Losses at the gene ends were 2 bases for V and 0 bases for J; bases not matched to a gene: 6. The germline V gene has CDR1 KGHSH and CDR2 LQKENI. The CDR3 DNA sequence: TGTGCCAGCTCACCAAGACAGGGAGTGGTGAACACTGAAGCTTTCTTT. Translating gives CASSPRQGVVNTEAFF. Drawing the rest from reference TRBV18 and TRBJ1-1, the complete variable domain is NAGVMQNPRHLVRRRGQEARLRCSPMKGHSHVYWYRQLPEEGLKFMVYLQKENIIDESGMPKERFSAEFPKEGPSILRIQQVVRGDSAAYFCASSPRQGVVNTEAFFGQGTRLTVV.